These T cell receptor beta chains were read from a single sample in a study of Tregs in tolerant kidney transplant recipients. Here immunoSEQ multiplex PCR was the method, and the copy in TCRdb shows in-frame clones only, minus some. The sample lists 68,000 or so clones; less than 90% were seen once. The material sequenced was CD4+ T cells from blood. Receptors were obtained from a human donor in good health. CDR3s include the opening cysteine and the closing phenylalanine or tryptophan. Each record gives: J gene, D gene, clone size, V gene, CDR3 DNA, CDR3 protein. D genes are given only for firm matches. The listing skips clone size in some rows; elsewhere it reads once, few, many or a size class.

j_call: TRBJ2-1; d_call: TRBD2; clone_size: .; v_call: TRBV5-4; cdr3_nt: TGTGCCAGCAGCCCCGGGGGGACTAGCGGGGTGGGTGAGCAGTTCTTC; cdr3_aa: CASSPGGTSGVGEQFF
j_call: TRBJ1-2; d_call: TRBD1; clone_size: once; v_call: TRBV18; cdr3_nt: TGTGCCAGCTCACCGATCGGGGGACAGGGGGATGGCTACACCTTC; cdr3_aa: CASSPIGGQGDGYTF
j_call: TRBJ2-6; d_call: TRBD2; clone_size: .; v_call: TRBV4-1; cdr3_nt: TGCGCCAGCAGCCAGGAAACTAGCGGGAGTTCTGGGGCCAACGTCCTGACTTTC; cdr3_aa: CASSQETSGSSGANVLTF
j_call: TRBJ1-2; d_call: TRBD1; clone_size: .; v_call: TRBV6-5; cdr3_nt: TGTGCCAGCAGTTACTTAAGGACAGGGGGGAGCTATGGCTACACCTTC; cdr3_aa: CASSYLRTGGSYGYTF
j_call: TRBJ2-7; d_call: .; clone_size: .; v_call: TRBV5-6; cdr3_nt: TGTGCCAGCAGCTGGGAGCGGGTGTCCCAGCGAGAGCAGTACTTC; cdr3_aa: CASSWERVSQREQYF
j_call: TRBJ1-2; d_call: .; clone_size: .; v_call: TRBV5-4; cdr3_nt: TGTGCCAGCAGCTTGACCGGGACATTCCGCTACACCTTC; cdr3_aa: CASSLTGTFRYTF
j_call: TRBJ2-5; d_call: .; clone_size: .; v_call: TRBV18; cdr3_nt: TGTGCCAGCTCACCATTCGCAGGGTTGGACCAAGAGACCCAGTACTTC; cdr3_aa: CASSPFAGLDQETQYF
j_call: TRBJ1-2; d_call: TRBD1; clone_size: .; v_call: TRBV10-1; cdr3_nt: TGCGCCAGCAGTCACTCGGACAGGGCCTATGGCTACACCTTC; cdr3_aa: CASSHSDRAYGYTF
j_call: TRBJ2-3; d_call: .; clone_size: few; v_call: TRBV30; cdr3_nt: TGTGCCTACAGAGGGGGGGAAGGCACAGATACGCAGTATTTT; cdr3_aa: CAYRGGEGTDTQYF
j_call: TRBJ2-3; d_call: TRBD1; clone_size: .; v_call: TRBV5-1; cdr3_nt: TGCGCCAGCAGCTTTGGACAGGGAAGCACAGATACGCAGTATTTT; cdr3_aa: CASSFGQGSTDTQYF
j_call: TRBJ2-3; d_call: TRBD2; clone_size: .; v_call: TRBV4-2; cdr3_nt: TGTGCCAGCAGCCAAGGCGGACTAGATGCCTTGGGAACAGATACGCAGTATTTT; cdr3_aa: CASSQGGLDALGTDTQYF
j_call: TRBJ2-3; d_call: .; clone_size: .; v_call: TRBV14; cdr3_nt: TGTGCCAGCAGCCAAGTTGGGATAGGCCGGGATACGCAGTATTTT; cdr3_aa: CASSQVGIGRDTQYF
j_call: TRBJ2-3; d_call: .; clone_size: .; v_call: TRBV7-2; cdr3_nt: TGTGCCAGCAGCACCGACTACACAGATACGCAGTATTTT; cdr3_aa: CASSTDYTDTQYF
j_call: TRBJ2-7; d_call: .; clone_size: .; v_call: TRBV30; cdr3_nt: TGTGCCTGGAGTTCCCGCTACGAGCAGTACTTC; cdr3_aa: CAWSSRYEQYF
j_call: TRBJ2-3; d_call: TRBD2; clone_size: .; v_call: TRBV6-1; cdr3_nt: TGTGCCAGCAGTGAGTGGCGGGAGGCTTCGCAGTATTTT; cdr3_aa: CASSEWREASQYF
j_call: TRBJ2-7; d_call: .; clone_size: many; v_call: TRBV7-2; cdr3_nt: TGTGCCAGCAGCTTAGGTAGGCTGAGCGAGCAGTACTTC; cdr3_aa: CASSLGRLSEQYF
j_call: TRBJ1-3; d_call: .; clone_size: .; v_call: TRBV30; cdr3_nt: TGTGCCTGGAGTGAGACAGGTACTGGAAACACCATATATTTT; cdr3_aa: CAWSETGTGNTIYF
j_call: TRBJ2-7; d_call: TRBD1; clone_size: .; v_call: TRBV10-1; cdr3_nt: TGCGCCAGCAGCAACCGGACAGGGAGCGACTACGAGCAGTACTTC; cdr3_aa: CASSNRTGSDYEQYF
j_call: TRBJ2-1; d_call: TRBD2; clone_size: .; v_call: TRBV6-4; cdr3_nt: TGTGCCAGCCTTAGCGGGAGGGCCGACAATGAGCAGTTCTTC; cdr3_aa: CASLSGRADNEQFF
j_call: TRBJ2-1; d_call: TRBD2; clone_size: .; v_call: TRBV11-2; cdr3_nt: TGTGCCAGCAGCTTTCTAGCGGGAGGGCCCTCCTACAATGAGCAGTTCTTC; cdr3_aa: CASSFLAGGPSYNEQFF
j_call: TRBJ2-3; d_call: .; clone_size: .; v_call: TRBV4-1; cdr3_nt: TGCGCCAGCAGCCAAGATCCGCCAGAGTGGGCCACGCAGTATTTT; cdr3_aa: CASSQDPPEWATQYF
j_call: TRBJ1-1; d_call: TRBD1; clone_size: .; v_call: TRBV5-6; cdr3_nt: TGTGCCAGCAGCTTGATCGACAGGGATGGAACTGAAGCTTTCTTT; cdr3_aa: CASSLIDRDGTEAFF
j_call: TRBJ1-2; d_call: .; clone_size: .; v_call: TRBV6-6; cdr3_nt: TGTGCCAGCCTACAGGGTGACTATGGCTACACCTTC; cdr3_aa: CASLQGDYGYTF
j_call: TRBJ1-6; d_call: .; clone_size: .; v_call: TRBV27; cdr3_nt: TGTGCCAGCAGTGCGCGGACGGTCGCCTCACCCCTCCACTTT; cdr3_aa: CASSARTVASPLHF
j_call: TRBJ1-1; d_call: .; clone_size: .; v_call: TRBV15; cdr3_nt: TGTGCCACCAGCAGAGGCGGAGAGGGATATGCTGAAGCTTTCTTT; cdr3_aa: CATSRGGEGYAEAFF
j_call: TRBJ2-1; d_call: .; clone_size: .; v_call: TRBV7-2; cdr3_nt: TGTGCCAGCAGTAGGGCCGGGGTAACTACCAATGAGCAGTTCTTC; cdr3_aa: CASSRAGVTTNEQFF
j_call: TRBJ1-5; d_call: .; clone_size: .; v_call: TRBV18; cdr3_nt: TGTGCCAGCTCGCAGGGAAGCGGCAATCAGCCCCAGCATTTT; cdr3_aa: CASSQGSGNQPQHF
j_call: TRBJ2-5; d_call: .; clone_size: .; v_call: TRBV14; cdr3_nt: TGTGCCAGCAGCCTCCGCCTAGCGGAGACCCAGTACTTC; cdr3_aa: CASSLRLAETQYF
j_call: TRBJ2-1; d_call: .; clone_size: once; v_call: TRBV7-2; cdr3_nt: TGTGCCAGCAGCTCTACAGCGGGCTCCTACAATGAGCAGTTCTTC; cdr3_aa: CASSSTAGSYNEQFF
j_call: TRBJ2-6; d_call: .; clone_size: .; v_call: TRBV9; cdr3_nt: TGTGCCAGCAGCGTAGGTGTCCCCTCTGGGGCCAACGTCCTGACTTTC; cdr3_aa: CASSVGVPSGANVLTF
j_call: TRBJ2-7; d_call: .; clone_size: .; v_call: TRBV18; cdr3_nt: TGTGCCAGCTCACAATCCAGGGACTTCTCCTACGAGCAGTACTTC; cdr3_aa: CASSQSRDFSYEQYF